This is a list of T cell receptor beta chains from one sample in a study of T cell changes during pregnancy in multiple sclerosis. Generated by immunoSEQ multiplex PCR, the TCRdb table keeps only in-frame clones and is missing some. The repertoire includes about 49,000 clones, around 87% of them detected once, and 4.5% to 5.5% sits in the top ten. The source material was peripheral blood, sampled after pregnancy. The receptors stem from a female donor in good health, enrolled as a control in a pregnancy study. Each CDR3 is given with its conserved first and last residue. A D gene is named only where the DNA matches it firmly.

CAIWTGGLGEQYF,TRBV10-3,13,TRBJ2-7,TRBD1
CASGLPRGSRGYTF,TRBV12-5,14,TRBJ1-2,.
CASSLERGQGVSPLHF,TRBV5-6,16,TRBJ1-6,TRBD1
CASSSSGLAVNNEQFF,TRBV6-5,16,TRBJ2-1,TRBD2
CASSLGVGGPEFF,TRBV5-6,13,TRBJ2-1,.
CASSETSGSYNEQFF,TRBV19,15,TRBJ2-1,TRBD2
CASTTGLSGLSGANVLTF,TRBV21-1,18,TRBJ2-6,.
CASSLGGTGIHTEAFF,TRBV5-4,16,TRBJ1-1,TRBD1
CASSSLGSQETQYF,TRBV7-7,14,TRBJ2-5,.
CASSIGRQGIVDEQFF,TRBV19,16,TRBJ2-1,.
CASSYSGGANEQFF,TRBV7-9,14,TRBJ2-1,TRBD2
CTSSQDRQAGDSYNEQFF,TRBV1,18,TRBJ2-1,.
CASSSSTPPEAFF,TRBV5-1,13,TRBJ1-1,.
CASSPRGVAGGEETQYF,TRBV7-2,17,TRBJ2-5,TRBD2
CASSYYPWGGGETQYF,TRBV6-5,16,TRBJ2-5,TRBD2
CASSLATGRNQPQHF,TRBV7-8,15,TRBJ1-5,TRBD1
CASSGPLLAGGNYEQYF,TRBV25-1,17,TRBJ2-7,TRBD2
CASSPLQGKDYGYTF,TRBV11-2,15,TRBJ1-2,.
CASTRTAGNSPLHF,TRBV6-5,14,TRBJ1-6,.
CASSALGRAGEKLFF,TRBV9,15,TRBJ1-4,.
CAKRGETQYF,TRBV27,10,TRBJ2-5,.
CASSFGGNTIYF,TRBV5-6,12,TRBJ1-3,.
CASSTLAGTSTDTQYF,TRBV5-1,16,TRBJ2-3,TRBD2
CASSLTGGYSGNTIYF,TRBV6-5,16,TRBJ1-3,TRBD1
CASSLRGLVVSNEQFF,TRBV14,16,TRBJ2-1,TRBD2
CASSPELNTEAFF,TRBV5-1,13,TRBJ1-1,.
CASSSYDSYEQYF,TRBV7-8,13,TRBJ2-7,.
CASSKGQGGSYEQYF,TRBV19,15,TRBJ2-7,TRBD1
CASSITVNTEAFF,TRBV19,13,TRBJ1-1,.
CASPRGGQITYEQYF,TRBV19,15,TRBJ2-7,.
CAWSGQGISGANVLTF,TRBV30,16,TRBJ2-6,TRBD1
CASSFAGASVGGYTF,TRBV28,15,TRBJ1-2,.
CASSLRDNTQYF,TRBV5-1,12,TRBJ2-3,.
CASTPAQGLNSPLHF,TRBV6-1,15,TRBJ1-6,.
CASSLILGTSGGHQYF,TRBV5-4,16,TRBJ2-7,TRBD2
CASSGQGGSSGNTIYF,TRBV27,16,TRBJ1-3,TRBD1
CASGSGAVYEQYF,TRBV28,13,TRBJ2-7,TRBD2
CASTSTGLLNEKLFF,TRBV6-5,15,TRBJ1-4,.
CASSSGPQETQYF,TRBV5-6,13,TRBJ2-5,.
CASSQARWGAETQYF,TRBV4-3,15,TRBJ2-5,.
CASSEGPGLAADTQYF,TRBV2,16,TRBJ2-3,TRBD2
CASSEALRGGSLYPQHF,TRBV2,17,TRBJ1-5,.